This T cell receptor beta chain appears in the sequencing data of a study of blood T cells in healthy people across ages. Overall study findings and caveats: When one million T cells were used, diversity estimates were thought to be underestimates. Across samples, TCR beta diversity tracked strongly with naive T cell percentage. Per million T cells, TCR beta diversity dropped roughly linearly as age increased.

PCR was performed a second time for 7 to 11 cycles using a sample-barcoded 5' primer and a J-beta primer mix. A minimum of 2.5 million CDR3-containing paired-end reads was obtained for each sample. Each CDR3 protein gets one entry after TCRdb re-called the 5' RACE reads with MiXCR. The data hold about 1,500,000 distinct CDR3 sequences, with approximately 38% observed a single time. About this clonotype itself: The antigen remains undetermined.

The CDR3 is made up of 12 amino acids. Germline V gene sequence: CDR1 MNHNS, CDR2 SASEGT. The V gene lost 5 bases and the J gene lost 8 bases, with 12 bases spanning the gap. The sequencing input was blood. The sequence was collected from a woman aged 18-35 years in good health. The chain joins TRBV6-1 to TRBJ1-2; D remains ambiguous. CDR3 nucleotides: TGTGCCAGCAGTAATCCCGAGGAGGGCTACACCTTC. Amino acids: CASSNPEEGYTF.